The clone carrying this TCR beta chain was picked up a small number of times. The antigen is not known. The J segment lost 0 bases and the V segment lost 4 bases, leaving 9 bases of the junction unmatched. CDR1 and CDR2 (germline): MDHEN, SYDVKM. This CDR3 comprises 17 residues. TCRdb itself ran the 5' RACE reads through MiXCR, one entry per CDR3 protein. The table shows tens of thousands of distinct CDR3 sequences, with about a tenth occurring only once. This specimen belongs to a study of early T cells in non-severe SARS-CoV-2 infection. General study results and limits: VDJdb-based annotation leaned toward anti-spike CD8 responses and missed private and CD4 specificities.

This clonotype originated in an adult who was a healthcare worker with PCR-confirmed SARS-CoV-2 infection or an uninfected control (not recorded which). The rearrangement links TRBV28 to TRBJ1-2, with 9 bases aligning to TRBD1. The sample consisted of whole blood. In DNA, the CDR3 is TGTGCCAGCAGTTCCCCGGGACAGGGAAGGTCTAACTATGGCTACACCTTC. It encodes CASSSPGQGRSNYGYTF.